This entry concerns a single T cell receptor beta chain. Its specificity is not known. Germline assignment: CDR1 MDHEN and CDR2 SYDVKM. CDR3 length: 15 residues. Between the trimmed V and J ends, which lost 4 bases and 2 bases, there was a span of 15 bases. These data come from a study of spatial heterogeneity in lung cancer. Overall study context: Detected sequences consistently included more beta-chain ones than alpha-chain ones.

Whole-study results and caveats: Ubiquitous expanded tumor TCRs were seen in blood more at resection than at follow-up.

Time point reported: sample taken at primary tumor resection. Extraction of whole RNA from tumor, nontumor lung or frozen PBMC preceded unsorted sequencing. Untreated early-stage non-small cell lung cancer patients, roughly 72 in total, were the donors. MiXCR was run by TCRdb on the 5' RACE reads, yielding one entry per CDR3 protein. This sample has 60,000 to 65,000 distinct CDR3 sequences, with less than 10% found just once. The chain joins TRBV28 to TRBJ2-7, with D unresolved. The sequence derives from a female donor with early-stage non-small cell lung cancer. Specimen: PBMCs, collected at surgery. CDR3 sequence: CASSSPRRDTYEQYV. The CDR3 DNA reads as TGTGCCAGCAGTTCTCCCAGGAGAGACACCTACGAGCAGTACGTC.